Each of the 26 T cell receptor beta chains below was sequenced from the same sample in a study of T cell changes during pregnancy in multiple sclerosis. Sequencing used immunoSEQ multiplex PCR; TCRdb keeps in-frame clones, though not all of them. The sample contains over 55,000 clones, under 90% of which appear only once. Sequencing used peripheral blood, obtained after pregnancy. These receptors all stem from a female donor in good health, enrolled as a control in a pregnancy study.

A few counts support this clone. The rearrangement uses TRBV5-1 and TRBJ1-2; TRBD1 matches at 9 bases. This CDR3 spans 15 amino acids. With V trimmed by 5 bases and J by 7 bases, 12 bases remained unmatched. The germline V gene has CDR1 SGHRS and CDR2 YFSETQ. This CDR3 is CASRSETGGAAGYTF. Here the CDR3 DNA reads TGCGCCAGCAGGTCGGAAACAGGGGGCGCGGCTGGCTACACCTTC.

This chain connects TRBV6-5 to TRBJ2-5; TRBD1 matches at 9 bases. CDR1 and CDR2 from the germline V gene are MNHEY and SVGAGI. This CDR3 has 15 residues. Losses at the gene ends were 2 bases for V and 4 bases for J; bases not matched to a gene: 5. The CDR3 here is CASSYGDRAGETQYF. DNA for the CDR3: TGTGCCAGCAGTTACGGGGACAGGGCGGGAGAGACCCAGTACTTC.

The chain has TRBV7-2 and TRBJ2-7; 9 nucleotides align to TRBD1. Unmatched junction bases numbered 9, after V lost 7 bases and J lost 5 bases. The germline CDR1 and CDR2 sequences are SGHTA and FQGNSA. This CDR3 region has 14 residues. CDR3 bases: TGTGCCAGCAAGACGGGACAGGGTGTGCACGAGCAGTACTTC. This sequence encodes CASKTGQGVHEQYF.

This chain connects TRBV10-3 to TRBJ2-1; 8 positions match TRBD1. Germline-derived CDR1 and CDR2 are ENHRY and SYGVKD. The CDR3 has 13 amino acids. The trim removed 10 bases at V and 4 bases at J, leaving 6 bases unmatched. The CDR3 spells CATTDRVYNEQFF. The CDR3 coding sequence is TGTGCCACTACGGACAGGGTATACAATGAGCAGTTCTTC.

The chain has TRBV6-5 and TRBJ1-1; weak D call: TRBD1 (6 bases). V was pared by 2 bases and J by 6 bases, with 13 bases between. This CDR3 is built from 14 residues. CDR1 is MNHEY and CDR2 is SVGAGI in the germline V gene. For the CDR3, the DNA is TGTGCCAGCAGTTACGTTCGGCAGGGGTCTGAAGCTTTCTTT. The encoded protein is CASSYVRQGSEAFF.

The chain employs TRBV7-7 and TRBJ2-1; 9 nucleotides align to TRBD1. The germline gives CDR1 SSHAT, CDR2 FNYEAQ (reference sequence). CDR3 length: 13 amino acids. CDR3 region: CADRDRELNEQFF. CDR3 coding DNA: TGTGCAGACCGGGACAGGGAACTCAATGAGCAGTTCTTC. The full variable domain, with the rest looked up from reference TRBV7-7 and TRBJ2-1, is GAGVSQSPRYKVTKRGQDVTLRCDPISSHATLYWYQQALGQGPEFLTYFNYEAQPDKSGLPSDRFSAERPEGSISTLTIQRTEQRDSAMYRCADRDRELNEQFFGPGTRLTVL.

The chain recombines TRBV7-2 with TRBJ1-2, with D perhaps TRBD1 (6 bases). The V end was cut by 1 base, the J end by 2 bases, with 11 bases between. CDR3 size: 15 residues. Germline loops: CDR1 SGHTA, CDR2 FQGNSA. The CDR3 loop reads CASSLVGGDNYGYTF. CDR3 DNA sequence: TGTGCCAGCAGCTTAGTAGGGGGGGACAACTATGGCTACACCTTC. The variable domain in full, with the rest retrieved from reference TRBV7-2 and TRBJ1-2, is GAGVSQSPSNKVTEKGKDVELRCDPISGHTALYWYRQSLGQGLEFLIYFQGNSAPDKSGLPSDRFSAERTGGSVSTLTIQRTQQEDSAVYLCASSLVGGDNYGYTFGSGTRLTVV.

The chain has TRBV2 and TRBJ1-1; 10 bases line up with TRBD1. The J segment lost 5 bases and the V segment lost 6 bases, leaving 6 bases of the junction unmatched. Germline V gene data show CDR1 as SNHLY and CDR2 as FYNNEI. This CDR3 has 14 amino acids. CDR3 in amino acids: CASRGQGMGTEAFF. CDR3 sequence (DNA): TGTGCCAGCAGGGGACAGGGGATGGGAACTGAAGCTTTCTTT.

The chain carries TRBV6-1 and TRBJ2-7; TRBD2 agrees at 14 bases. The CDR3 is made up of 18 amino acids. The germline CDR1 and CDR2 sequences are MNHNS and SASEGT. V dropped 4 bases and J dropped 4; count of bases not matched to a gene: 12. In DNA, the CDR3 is TGTGCCAGCAGTGTCGGGACTAGCGGGAGAGGTGTGGGGTACGAGCAGTACTTC. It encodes CASSVGTSGRGVGYEQYF.

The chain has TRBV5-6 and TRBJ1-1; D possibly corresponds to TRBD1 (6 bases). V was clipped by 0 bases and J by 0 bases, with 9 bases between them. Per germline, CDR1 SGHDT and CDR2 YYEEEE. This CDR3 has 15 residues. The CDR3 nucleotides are TGTGCCAGCAGCTTGGCTTACAGGGTGAACACTGAAGCTTTCTTT. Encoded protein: CASSLAYRVNTEAFF.

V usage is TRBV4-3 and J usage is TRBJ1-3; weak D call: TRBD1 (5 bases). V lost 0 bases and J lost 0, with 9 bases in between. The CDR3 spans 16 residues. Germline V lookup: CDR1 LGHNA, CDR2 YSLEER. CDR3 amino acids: CASSQDLDSSGNTIYF. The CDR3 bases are TGCGCCAGCAGCCAAGATTTAGACAGCTCTGGAAACACCATATATTTT.

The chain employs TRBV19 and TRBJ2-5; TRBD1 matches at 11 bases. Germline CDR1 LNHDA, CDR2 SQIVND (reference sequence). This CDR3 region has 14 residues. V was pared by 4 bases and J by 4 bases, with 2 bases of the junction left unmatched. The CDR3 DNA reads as TGTGCCAGTAGTAAGGGACAGGGGGGAGAGACCCAGTACTTC. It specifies CASSKGQGGETQYF.

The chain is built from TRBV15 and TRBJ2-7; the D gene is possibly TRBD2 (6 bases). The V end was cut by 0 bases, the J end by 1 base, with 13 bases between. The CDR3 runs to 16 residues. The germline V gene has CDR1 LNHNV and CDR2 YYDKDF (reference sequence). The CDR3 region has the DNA TGTGCCACCAGCAGAGATCGGGCTAGCGCTTCCTACGAGCAGTACTTC. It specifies CATSRDRASASYEQYF.

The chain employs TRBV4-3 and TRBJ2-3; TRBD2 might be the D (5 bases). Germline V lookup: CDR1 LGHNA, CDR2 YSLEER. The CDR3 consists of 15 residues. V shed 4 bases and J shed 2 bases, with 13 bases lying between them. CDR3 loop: CASSREGVPTDTQYF. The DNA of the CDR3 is TGCGCCAGCAGCCGAGAGGGCGTCCCCACAGATACGCAGTATTTT.

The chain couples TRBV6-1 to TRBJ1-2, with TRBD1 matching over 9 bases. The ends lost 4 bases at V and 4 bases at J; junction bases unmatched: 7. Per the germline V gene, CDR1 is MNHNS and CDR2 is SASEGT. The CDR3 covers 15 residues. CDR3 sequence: CASSVRGQGSYGYTF. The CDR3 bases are TGTGCCAGCAGTGTTCGAGGACAGGGGAGCTATGGCTACACCTTC.

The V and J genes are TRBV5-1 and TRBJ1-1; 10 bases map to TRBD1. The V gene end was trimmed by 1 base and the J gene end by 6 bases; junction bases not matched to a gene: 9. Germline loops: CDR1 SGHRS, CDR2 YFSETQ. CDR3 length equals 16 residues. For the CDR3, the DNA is TGCGCCAGCAGCTTGAGGACAGGGGGGCTGTCACCTGAAGCTTTCTTT. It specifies CASSLRTGGLSPEAFF. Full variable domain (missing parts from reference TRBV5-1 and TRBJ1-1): KAGVTQTPRYLIKTRGQQVTLSCSPISGHRSVSWYQQTPGQGLQFLFEYFSETQRNKGNFPGRFSGRQFSNSRSEMNVSTLELGDSALYLCASSLRTGGLSPEAFFGQGTRLTVV.

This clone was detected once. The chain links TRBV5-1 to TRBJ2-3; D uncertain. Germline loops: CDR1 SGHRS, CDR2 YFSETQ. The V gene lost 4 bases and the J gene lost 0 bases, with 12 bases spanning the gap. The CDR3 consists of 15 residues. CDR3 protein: CASSDFAPSTDTQYF. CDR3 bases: TGCGCCAGCAGCGACTTCGCTCCTAGCACAGATACGCAGTATTTT.

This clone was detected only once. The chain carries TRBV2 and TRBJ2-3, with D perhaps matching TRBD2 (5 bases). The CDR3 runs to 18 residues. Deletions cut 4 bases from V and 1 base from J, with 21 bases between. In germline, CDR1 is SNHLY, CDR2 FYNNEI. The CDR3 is CASSALGSNPDGTDTQYF. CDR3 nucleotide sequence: TGTGCCAGCAGTGCCCTAGGGAGCAATCCCGATGGCACAGATACGCAGTATTTT.

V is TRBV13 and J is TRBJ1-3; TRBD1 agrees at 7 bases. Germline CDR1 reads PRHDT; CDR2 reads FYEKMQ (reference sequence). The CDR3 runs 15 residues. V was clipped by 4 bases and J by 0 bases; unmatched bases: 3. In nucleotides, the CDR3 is TGTGCCAGCAGCTATAACAGGGGCTCTGGAAACACCATATATTTT. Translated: CASSYNRGSGNTIYF.

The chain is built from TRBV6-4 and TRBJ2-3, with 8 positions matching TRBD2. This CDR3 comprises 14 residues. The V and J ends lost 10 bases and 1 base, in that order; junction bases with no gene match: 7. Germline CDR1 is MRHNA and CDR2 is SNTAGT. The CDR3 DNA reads TGTGCCACCACCTCCGGGGGGGGCACAGATACGCAGTATTTT. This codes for CATTSGGGTDTQYF.

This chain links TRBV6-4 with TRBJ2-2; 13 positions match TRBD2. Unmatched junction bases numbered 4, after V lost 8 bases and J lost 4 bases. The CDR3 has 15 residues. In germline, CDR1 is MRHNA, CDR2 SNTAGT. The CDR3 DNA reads TGTGCCAGCGAGCGGACTAGCGGGGGCACCGGGGAGCTGTTTTTT. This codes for CASERTSGGTGELFF.

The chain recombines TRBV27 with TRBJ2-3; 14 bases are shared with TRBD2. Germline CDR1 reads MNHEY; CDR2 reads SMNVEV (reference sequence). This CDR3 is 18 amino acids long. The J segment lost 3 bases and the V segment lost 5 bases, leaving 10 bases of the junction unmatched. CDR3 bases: TGTGCCAGCAGTACCTGGACTAGCGGGGGGACCAGGACAGATACGCAGTATTTT. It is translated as CASSTWTSGGTRTDTQYF.

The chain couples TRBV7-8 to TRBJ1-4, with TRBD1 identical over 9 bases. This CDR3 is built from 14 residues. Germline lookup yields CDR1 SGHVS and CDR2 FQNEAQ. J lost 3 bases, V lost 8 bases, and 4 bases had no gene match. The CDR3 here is CASSRTGANEKLFF. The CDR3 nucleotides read TGTGCCAGCTCCCGGACAGGGGCTAATGAAAAACTGTTTTTT.

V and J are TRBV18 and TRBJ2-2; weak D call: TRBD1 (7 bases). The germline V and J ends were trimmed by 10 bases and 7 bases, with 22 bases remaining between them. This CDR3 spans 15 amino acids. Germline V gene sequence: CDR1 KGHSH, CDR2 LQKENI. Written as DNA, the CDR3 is TGTGCCACCAAGACGGGCTGGAGGGACAGCGGGGAGCTGTTTTTT. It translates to CATKTGWRDSGELFF.

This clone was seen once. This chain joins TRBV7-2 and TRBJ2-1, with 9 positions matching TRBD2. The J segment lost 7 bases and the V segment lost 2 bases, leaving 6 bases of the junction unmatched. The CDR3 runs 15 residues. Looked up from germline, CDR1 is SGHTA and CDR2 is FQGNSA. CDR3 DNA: TGTGCCAGCAGCTTACTAGCGGGGTCGGGGAATGAGCAGTTCTTC. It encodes CASSLLAGSGNEQFF.

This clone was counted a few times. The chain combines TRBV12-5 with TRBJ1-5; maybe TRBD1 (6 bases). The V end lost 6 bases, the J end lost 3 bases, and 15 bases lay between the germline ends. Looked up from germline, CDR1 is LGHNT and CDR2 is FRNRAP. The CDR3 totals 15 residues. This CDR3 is CASGLMTGTNQPQHF. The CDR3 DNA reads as TGTGCTAGTGGATTGATGACAGGCACCAATCAGCCCCAGCATTTT.